The present T cell receptor beta chain was sequenced within a study of cytomegalovirus exposure and HLA in healthy donors. V lost 4 bases and J lost 0; bases outside the gene matches: 2. This CDR3 has 15 residues. CDR1 and CDR2 (germline): SGDLS, YYNGEE. PCR employed 60 Vbeta and 13 Jbeta primers. Here immunoSEQ multiplex PCR was the method, and the copy in TCRdb shows in-frame clones only, minus some. The table lists around 300,000 clones, around 90% of them singletons. General study points: HLA alleles were associated with 18,000 or so TCR beta sequences in a later analysis at 0.05 false discovery rate. In a later analysis, HLA-associated TCR beta chains were more clonally expanded than equally common others.

A word on this clone: As yet, its antigen is unknown.

The TCR sequence derives from a woman between 18 and 30 years old in good health and CMV-seronegative. This chain links TRBV9 with TRBJ2-3; the match to TRBD2 covers 10 bases. The specimen was PBMCs. CDR3 nucleotides: TGTGCCAGCAGCCGGACTAGCGGTAGCACAGATACGCAGTATTTT. It specifies CASSRTSGSTDTQYF. Variable domain in full (rest from reference TRBV9 and TRBJ2-3): DSGVTQTPKHLITATGQRVTLRCSPRSGDLSVYWYQQSLDQGLQFLIQYYNGEERAKGNILERFSAQQFPDLHSELNLSSLELGDSALYFCASSRTSGSTDTQYFGPGTRLTVL.